The 9 T cell receptor beta chains listed next were all sequenced from one sample in a study of sequential checkpoint blockade in melanoma (dated by TCRdb to about 2019). Library preparation employed the immunoSEQ multiplex PCR assay. The immuneACCESS repertoire file appears here via TCRdb, limited to in-frame rearrangements. These files lack a portion of the clones; in checked studies, under half of the deficit traces to unresolved V genes, and the cause of the others is not known. The sample contains around 37,000 clones, roughly 32% of them found a single time. The ten largest clonotypes hold 1.6% of the sample. Interpreted using the paper, the treatment or condition label stands for: randomized to nivolumab then ipilimumab (arm A) or the reverse (arm B). This specimen was tumor tissue (inferred from file names), taken from a patient given nivolumab and ipilimumab in sequence. These receptor sequences come from a human donor with melanoma.

This chain joins TRBV6-8 and TRBJ2-7; 9 nucleotides line up with TRBD2. Germline V gene sequence: CDR1 MNHGY, CDR2 SAAAGT. CDR3 size: 14 residues. V lost 10 bases and J lost 7; bases outside the gene matches: 14. For the CDR3, the DNA is TGTGCCATCAGCACGGGACTAGCCTCACCAGAGCAGTACTTC. Amino acids: CAISTGLASPEQYF.

This chain uses TRBV29-1 with TRBJ1-3; tentative D call: TRBD1 (5 bases). The germline V gene has CDR1 SQVTM and CDR2 ANQGSEA. V shed 6 bases and J shed 4 bases, with 16 bases lying between them. This CDR3 contains 14 residues. This chain's CDR3 is CSVLQSGRGNTIYF. For the CDR3, the DNA is TGCAGCGTCCTACAGTCAGGGCGCGGAAACACCATATATTTT.

This clone came up many times. The chain has TRBV6-8 and TRBJ2-1; 7 nucleotides match TRBD2. Looked up from germline, CDR1 is MNHGY and CDR2 is SAAAGT. Trimming at V came to 6 bases and at J to 7 bases, leaving 9 bases not matched to a gene. The CDR3 runs to 14 residues. The DNA of the CDR3 is TGTGCCAGCAGCAGGCGGGAGAGTTATAATGAGCAGTTCTTC. Amino acid sequence: CASSRRESYNEQFF.

This clone was seen a handful of times. The chain is built from TRBV6-8 and TRBJ2-1; no reliable D call. With 6 bases removed from V and 0 bases from J, the gap between germline ends came to 12 bases. The CDR3 runs 15 residues. CDR1 is MNHGY and CDR2 is SAAAGT in the germline V gene. The CDR3 reads CASSSISSSYNEQFF. The DNA of the CDR3 is TGTGCCAGCAGCTCTATTTCGAGCTCCTACAATGAGCAGTTCTTC.

CDR3 nucleotide sequence: TGCGCCAGCAGCTCACTAGCGGGAGTGGTCAATGAGCAGTTCTTC. Protein product: CASSSLAGVVNEQFF. The chain has TRBV5-1 and TRBJ2-1; 11 nucleotides agree with TRBD2. The CDR3 runs to 15 residues. Trimming removed 3 bases from V and 6 bases from J; junction bases left unmatched: 5. Germline V gene lookup returns CDR1 SGHRS and CDR2 YFSETQ. Full variable domain (outside the CDR3, taken from reference TRBV5-1 and TRBJ2-1): KAGVTQTPRYLIKTRGQQVTLSCSPISGHRSVSWYQQTPGQGLQFLFEYFSETQRNKGNFPGRFSGRQFSNSRSEMNVSTLELGDSALYLCASSSLAGVVNEQFFGPGTRLTVL.

The genes are TRBV19 and TRBJ1-1; 7 nucleotides agree with TRBD1. CDR1 LNHDA and CDR2 SQIVND come from the germline V gene (reference sequence). The CDR3 covers 14 residues. V shed 6 bases, J shed 0 bases, and the junction held 4 bases outside the gene matches. The CDR3 sequence: CASRRGGMNTEAFF. The CDR3, as DNA: TGTGCCAGTAGGCGAGGGGGCATGAACACTGAAGCTTTCTTT.

The rearrangement links TRBV19 to TRBJ1-1; maybe TRBD1 (6 bases). CDR1 LNHDA and CDR2 SQIVND come from the germline V gene (reference sequence). This CDR3 contains 15 residues. The V and J ends lost 3 bases and 1 base respectively, with 12 bases between them. DNA of the CDR3: TGTGCCAGTAGTATCTTTAGGGGGGCGAACACTGAAGCTTTCTTT. Amino acids: CASSIFRGANTEAFF.

This clone was seen repeatedly, ten times or more. V gene TRBV9 combines with J gene TRBJ2-1, with D perhaps matching TRBD2 (6 bases). CDR1 and CDR2 (germline): SGDLS, YYNGEE. The CDR3 runs 16 residues. V lost 4 bases, J lost 0 bases, and 14 bases lay in between. The CDR3 DNA follows: TGTGCCAGCAGCTCCGTGGGACTTAACTCCTACAATGAGCAGTTCTTC. Translated: CASSSVGLNSYNEQFF.

The chain has TRBV9 and TRBJ1-1; D gene ambiguous. CDR3 length: 12 amino acids. CDR1 and CDR2 from the germline V gene are SGDLS and YYNGEE. V lost 0 bases and J 8 bases, leaving 8 bases between the germline ends. CDR3 residues: CASSVDELEAFF. CDR3 nucleotide sequence: TGTGCCAGCAGCGTAGATGAGTTGGAAGCTTTCTTT.